This entry concerns a single TCR beta chain. Its specificity is not known. In germline, CDR1 is SEHNR, CDR2 FQNEAQ (reference sequence). CDR3 length: 16 residues. Germline trimming cut 4 bases from V and 1 base from J; bases unmatched to any gene: 2. These data are taken from a study of T cell responses to AZD1222 COVID-19 vaccine. Study outcomes and limitations: Clonal diversity may have been underestimated in mostly white British donors. Nearly half of spike-specific TCRs reportedly target variant regions that are unmutated in the B.1.351 and B.1.1.7 variants.

Measured with immunoSEQ multiplex PCR; TCRdb has only the in-frame clones, and not every one. Among 110,000 or so clones, 90% were seen once, and the ten largest hold just over 4%. The J gene is TRBJ2-3, the V gene TRBV7-9, with 13 bases fitting TRBD2. Specimen: peripheral blood, collected 28 days after the second dose of the MenACWY control vaccine. The sequence was obtained from an adult who received the MenACWY meningococcal vaccine as a control. The CDR3 protein is CASSSGTSGGTDTQYF. The CDR3 nucleotides read TGTGCCAGCAGCTCCGGGACTAGCGGGGGCACAGATACGCAGTATTTT.